This T cell receptor beta chain was observed in a study of cytomegalovirus exposure and HLA in healthy donors listed by TCRdb under 2017. Regarding the complete study: In an earlier analysis of approximately 500 of the donors, less than 350 Gb of sequence data and just under 120 million unique TCR beta sequences from roughly 200 million T cells were reported. An early release covering 550 to 700 HLA-typed donors comprised about 290 gigabases of sequencing data and around 86 million unique TCR sequences. Among the roughly 380 genotyped donors, approximately 77% belonged to the genetic ancestry cluster associated with self-reported Caucasian donors. The aim of the study was to test whether cataloging public T cell receptors could identify signatures of past pathogen exposure. The study profiled the T cell repertoires of 500 to 800 subjects by immunosequencing and related them to cytomegalovirus serostatus. In addition to the first cohort of 650 to 750 subjects, a separate validation cohort of over 90 different subjects was used. High-throughput TCR immunosequencing, statistical association of individual TCRs with disease status, and machine learning were combined to predict cytomegalovirus infection status. To study patterns of TCR occurrence, a later analysis re-analyzed previously published TCR beta repertoires from around 660 donors and added high-resolution HLA genotyping. In the later analysis, no new phenotypic data were used to find candidate immune exposures; instead, reliance was placed on TCR beta sequences and their occurrence across donors. An earlier analysis of a few hundred of the donors applied high-throughput TCR beta sequencing to assess whether each TCR beta V gene segment acted as functional or pseudogenic. Donor age, sex, ethnicity and CMV serostatus were compiled together with the repertoire data. A later genetic analysis took genome-wide SNP genotypes for about 55% of the 666 donors and used that subset as a discovery cohort. All discovery cohort repertoires had been generated on a single sequencing platform. Class I and class II HLA loci were covered by the typing at four-digit resolution. Typing coverage differed by locus: A, B, C, DRB1 and DQB1 were typed in roughly 620-630 donors, DQA1 in approximately 520, DPA1 in around 600, and DPB1 in just under 490. Because of strong linkage in the cohort, five DR-DQ haplotypes were treated as single units for association and clustering. Across about 380 genotyped donors of the cohort, an average of roughly 250,000 unique TCR beta nucleotide sequences per donor were sequenced, and approximately 17% of those sequences were non-productive. Study-level results and caveats: According to a later analysis, most CMV-associated TCR beta chains appeared to be HLA-restricted, and the HLA associations seemed to be driven largely by CMV exposure. Presence/absence analyses assumed roughly uniform sequencing depth across donors, an assumption that may not hold. A group of highly shared sequence variants was considered likely to be a technical artifact of the sequencing pipeline. Compared with equally common non-associated chains, HLA-associated TCR beta chains in a later analysis were more clonally expanded and had lower generation probabilities. According to a later genetic analysis, donors in an Asian-associated ancestry cluster had fewer N-insertions in productive TCRs than the roughly 660-donor mean. It was suggested by the authors that the approach could potentially be generalized to other disease states and immunological phenotypes. A few of the identified cytomegalovirus-associated TCR beta chains were confirmed in vitro to be specific for cytomegalovirus antigens. A later analysis associated about 17,000 TCR beta sequences with specific HLA alleles at a false discovery rate of 0.05. When HLA alleles, especially DR and DQ, strongly co-occurred, attributing TCR associations to individual alleles was difficult. Correlated functional status among segregating V segments might be attributable to linkage disequilibrium, but an unknown experimental factor could not be ruled out. In a later genetic analysis, a missense DCLRE1C variant was associated with V-gene and J-gene trimming of TCR beta chains, and the association was replicated in an independent cohort. Immune exposure information for the cohort was limited to CMV serostatus. In an earlier analysis of under 600 of the donors, most TCR beta V segments were observed in productive rearrangements about 90% or about 30% of the time, broadly matching IMGT annotations. The cohort was sequenced for TCR beta chains only, and without alpha or paired-chain data the features that could be detected were limited. In a later analysis, several top co-occurrence clusters were reported to appear linked to parvovirus B19, influenza, CMV and Epstein-Barr virus. In both the original and validation cohorts, the classifier was reported to diagnose cytomegalovirus status with high specificity and sensitivity. In a later analysis, the rate of TCR association differed among HLA loci, with DRB1 alleles having the most associated TCRs and HLA-C alleles having the fewest. Across donors, most TCR sequences were observed very rarely, whereas some public TCRs were present in many individuals. The earlier analysis of 587 of the donors excluded approximately 15 rarely observed V segments, including chromosome 9 orphons, because counts were too low. The study gave a list of over 150 TCR beta chains associated with cytomegalovirus. Because some donors lacked HLA typing at each locus, the association tests relied only on the typed subset. Because the 87-base-pair reads could not distinguish some IMGT-functional V segments, including TRBV6-2 and TRBV6-3, those segments were excluded. A further reported finding was that TCR beta sequences accurately predicted the HLA-A and HLA-B alleles for most subjects in the first cohort.

Libraries came from the immunoSEQ multiplex PCR assay. For the multiplex PCR, a mixture combining 60 forward primers for TCR Vbeta segments and 13 reverse primers for TCR Jbeta segments was used. The CDR3 region of rearranged TCR beta genes was amplified from genomic DNA with a multiplex PCR assay. Amplified TCR beta libraries were sequenced as 87-base-pair reads on the Illumina HiSeq System. The authors' analysis ran thus. A later analysis counted 75 million to 100 million unique TCR beta chains across the approximately 700 repertoires, and around 12 million of these chains were shared by at least two donors. Raw reads were error-corrected and collapsed into unique sequences by a nearest-neighbor algorithm in which closely related sequences were merged to remove PCR and sequencing errors. CDR3 sequences were aligned to IMGT reference sequences to assign V, D and J gene segments. For a sequence to be retained, at least a six-nucleotide match to both a V gene segment and a J gene segment was required. Rearrangements were classified as productive when the CDR3 lacked stop codons and remained in frame with V and J, and all other rearrangements were classified as non-productive. Following IMGT convention, CDR3 was defined as the stretch from the second conserved V-encoded cysteine up to the conserved J-encoded phenylalanine. Sequences without an unambiguous match to a single V gene segment were excluded from the earlier analysis of about 640 of the donors. An earlier analysis of 550 to 650 of the donors classified V segments as functional when productive rearrangements were above 56.7% and as segregating when the standard deviation between donors was above 5%. A statistical classification framework was built to diagnose cytomegalovirus status from the catalog of TCR beta chain sequences. V and J gene assignment, in a later analysis, came from comparing TCR nucleotide sequences with IMGT/GENE-DB human TR gene sequences. In a later analysis, CDR3 sequences and most-parsimonious VDJ recombination scenarios were assigned using the TCRdist pipeline. In a later analysis, each TCR beta chain was defined by its CDR3 amino acid sequence together with its V-gene family, and reads without a unique V-gene family were excluded. To address suspected cross-contamination and a sequencing artifact, a later analysis removed 550 to 750 highly shared, low-generation-probability nucleotide sequences. For each public chain, a later analysis derived a clonal expansion index from normalized ranks of inferred template counts within each repertoire. Generation probabilities in a later analysis came from a VDJ recombination model fitted to out-of-frame rearrangements, and those results were checked against IGoR. A later analysis scored TCR-TCR, TCR-HLA and TCR-CMV co-occurrence with hypergeometric tests, applying a repertoire-size bias correction to TCR pairs. To estimate false discovery rates, a later analysis permuted the HLA or CMV assignments 20 times. In a later analysis, co-occurring TCRs were grouped using DBSCAN, and TCRdist sequence similarity was added for clustering within HLA-allele-positive subsets. Repertoires with fewer than 30,000 or more than 120,000 public chains, plus five repertoires with anomalous nucleotide sharing, were excluded from co-occurrence clustering. As stored in TCRdb, this immuneACCESS dataset retains in-frame rearrangements with V and J assigned. A fraction of the clones does not appear; measured against another copy, unresolved V genes explain less than half of the discrepancy, and the remainder lacks a known reason. V and J calls and clone size are as listed in that table; D and trimming were resolved from the DNA. This sample lists under 200,000 clones; approximately 85% were detected once. The ten most abundant clones make up less than 1% of the sample.

The cohort consisted of 650 to 850 healthy bone marrow donors. At the time of sampling, all cohort members were nominally healthy, though unrecorded immune exposures were likely present. The donor tested CMV seropositive and was one of the 289 seropositive cohort members. Every donor gave a peripheral blood sample, and the peripheral blood mononuclear cells from that sample were used for TCR beta sequencing. The Qiagen DNeasy Blood Extraction Kit was used to extract genomic DNA from the blood cell samples. Unmatched junction bases come to 9, with V trimmed by 3 bases and J by 9 bases. The germline V gene encodes CDR1 GTSNPN and CDR2 SVGIG (reference sequence). The CDR3, cysteine through phenylalanine, is 15 amino acids long. The sequence is cut down to CDR3 DNA, 45 bases in frame from base 1. About this clone: Its antigen is still unknown. Per-nucleotide qualities are absent, and no much larger clonotype sits a single base away.

Recombination connected TRBV30 to TRBJ2-1; TRBD2 matches 12 bases in the middle. Sequenced input: PBMCs. The source is a girl aged 2 to 9 in good health and CMV-seropositive. The CDR3 reads as follows: CAWRSTSGSRVEQFF. The DNA is as follows: TGTGCCTGGAGATCGACTAGCGGGAGCAGGGTTGAGCAGTTCTTC. With all but the CDR3 taken from the reference TRBV30 and TRBJ2-1 genes, the full variable domain is: SQTIHQWPATLVQPVGSPLSLECTVEGTSNPNLYWYRQAAGRGLQLLFYSVGIGQISSEVPQNLSASRPQDRQFILSSKKLLLSDSGFYLCAWRSTSGSRVEQFFGPGTRLTVL.